This T cell receptor (beta chain) was recovered during a study of T cell responses to AZD1222 COVID-19 vaccine. Generated by immunoSEQ multiplex PCR, the TCRdb table keeps only in-frame clones and is missing some. The table lists roughly 120,000 clones, about 88% of them singletons. The CDR3 is 16 residues long. Germline CDR1 LNHDA, CDR2 SQIVND (reference sequence). The junction had 14 bases not matched to a gene; V was cut back by 5 bases and J by 8 bases. The origin of this receptor is an adult in good health. The chain uses TRBV19 and TRBJ1-4, with TRBD1 matching over 7 bases. The material sequenced was peripheral blood, taken on day 0 of AZD1222 vaccination. In DNA form, the CDR3 reads TGTGCCAGTAGTCCGACAGGGACCAAGGGGGGAGAAAAACTGTTTTTT. This codes for CASSPTGTKGGEKLFF.